This TCR beta chain comes out of a study of CD8 T cells in ankylosing spondylitis. This clonotype turned up a few times. Its antigen is still unknown. Germline trimming cut 5 bases from V and 5 bases from J; bases unmatched to any gene: 6. CDR3 size: 15 residues. Looked up from germline, CDR1 is LNHDA and CDR2 is SQIVND (reference sequence). Study outcomes and limitations: Reportedly, matched ankylosing spondylitis synovial fluid was significantly enriched for disease-linked clones. Among TCR beta sequences, a motif of eight highly homologous variants appeared characteristic of ankylosing spondylitis blood. Clones that were linked to disease were CD8+ and were relatively rare in peripheral blood.

Researchers built TCR beta libraries using quantitative 5'-RACE with molecular barcodes. Each CDR3 protein is one row after TCRdb ran MiXCR on the 5' RACE reads. The sample has some 130,000 distinct CDR3 sequences; about 7.3% are singletons. Material: blood, either unsorted or a sorted T cell fraction (not recorded which). The TCR sequence derives from a female donor with ankylosing spondylitis or in good health (not recorded which). The J gene is TRBJ1-5, the V gene TRBV19, with 10 bases matching TRBD1. The CDR3 sequence is CASSHDRGLYQPQHF. Here the CDR3 DNA reads TGTGCCAGTAGTCACGACAGGGGGCTCTATCAGCCCCAGCATTTT.